This T cell receptor beta chain was identified during a study of beta chain features in type 1 diabetes. Sequencing targeted expressed TCRB transcripts, as all isolated RNA had been reverse transcribed. Generated by immunoSEQ multiplex PCR, the TCRdb table keeps only in-frame clones and is missing some. The sample holds 200,000 to 250,000 clones, around a quarter seen once. Deletions cut 5 bases from V and 6 bases from J, with 14 bases between. This CDR3 region has 13 residues. Germline CDR1 reads GTSNPN; CDR2 reads SVGIG (reference sequence). This clone was seen a handful of times. The chain links TRBV30 to TRBJ1-5, with unresolved D. Sequenced: central memory CD4+ T cells from blood. This TCR was sampled from a man aged 25 to 40 in good health. CDR3 protein: CAWDAGLGQPQHF. The CDR3 nucleotides are TGTGCCTGGGACGCCGGACTAGGTCAGCCCCAGCATTTT. Combining the CDR3 with reference TRBV30 and TRBJ1-5 gives the whole variable domain SQTIHQWPATLVQPVGSPLSLECTVEGTSNPNLYWYRQAAGRGLQLLFYSVGIGQISSEVPQNLSASRPQDRQFILSSKKLLLSDSGFYLCAWDAGLGQPQHFGDGTRLSIL.